The 21 T cell receptor beta chains presented below share a single source sample, sequenced in a study of blood T cell repertoires in COVID-19. Sequencing was performed with immunoSEQ multiplex PCR; in TCRdb, only in-frame clones are kept and a portion is missing. The profile shows 200,000 to 250,000 clones, around 87% of them singletons. Sequencing input: PBMCs or T cells enriched from blood (not recorded which). Every receptor here comes from a man aged 25-45 years in a cohort exposed to, infected with or recovered from COVID-19 (not recorded which).

V and J are TRBV11-2 and TRBJ2-3, with TRBD1 matching over 9 bases. Germline lookup yields CDR1 SGHAT and CDR2 FQNNGV. The CDR3 loop spans 15 amino acids. With V trimmed by 6 bases and J by 5 bases, 9 bases remained unmatched. The CDR3 DNA reads TGTGCCAGCAGTACCTACAGGGGGCGCGGAGATACGCAGTATTTT. This gives the protein CASSTYRGRGDTQYF.

This clone was seen a single time. The chain uses TRBV7-3 and TRBJ2-5, with 9 nucleotides matching TRBD1. Germline trimming cut 4 bases from V and 4 bases from J; bases unmatched to any gene: 4. This CDR3 is 14 amino acids long. The germline gives CDR1 SGHTA, CDR2 FQGTGA. The CDR3 loop reads CASSSSTGGETQYF. CDR3 DNA: TGTGCCAGCAGCTCCTCGACAGGGGGAGAGACCCAGTACTTC.

This chain uses TRBV5-1 with TRBJ1-1, with a weak D call TRBD1 (5 bases). This CDR3 comprises 14 residues. The germline V gene encodes CDR1 SGHRS and CDR2 YFSETQ. The V and J ends lost 1 base and 3 bases respectively, with 10 bases between them. CDR3 loop: CASSLQGSHTEAFF. CDR3 nucleotide sequence: TGCGCCAGCAGCTTGCAGGGTTCACACACTGAAGCTTTCTTT.

J is TRBJ1-5 and V is TRBV13, with no clear D. CDR1 PRHDT and CDR2 FYEKMQ come from the germline V gene (reference sequence). V lost 0 bases to trimming and J lost 7 bases, with 7 bases between them. The CDR3 loop spans 13 amino acids. The CDR3 DNA sequence: TGTGCCAGCAGCTTAGGCCCTCGGCAGCCCCAGCATTTT. This encodes CASSLGPRQPQHF. Drawing the rest from reference TRBV13 and TRBJ1-5, the complete variable domain is AAGVIQSPRHLIKEKRETATLKCYPIPRHDTVYWYQQGPGQDPQFLISFYEKMQSDKGSIPDRFSAQQFSDYHSELNMSSLELGDSALYFCASSLGPRQPQHFGDGTRLSIL.

The rearrangement uses TRBV6-2 or TRBV6-3 and TRBJ2-1, with 8 bases aligning to TRBD2. After removal of 0 bases from V and 7 bases from J, the junction contained 17 bases not matched to a gene. There are 19 residues in the CDR3. Germline V gene sequence: CDR1 MNHEY, CDR2 SVGEGT. The CDR3 loop reads CASSYSSGAEREWRNEQFF. CDR3 DNA: TGTGCCAGCAGTTACTCCTCGGGAGCAGAGCGGGAGTGGAGGAATGAGCAGTTCTTC.

The rearrangement joins TRBV29-1 to TRBJ1-2; maybe TRBD1 (6 bases). The CDR3 covers 13 residues. Trimming took off 7 bases at V and 8 bases at J, with 20 bases between the two ends. The germline gives CDR1 SQVTM, CDR2 ANQGSEA. CDR3 sequence: CSAVGTLHLGYTF. The CDR3 nucleotides read TGCAGCGCCGTCGGGACACTCCACCTGGGCTACACCTTC. The entire variable domain, with the rest obtained from reference TRBV29-1 and TRBJ1-2, is as follows: SAVISQKPSRDICQRGTSLTIQCQVDSQVTMMFWYRQQPGQSLTLIATANQGSEATYESGFVIDKFPISRPNLTFSTLTVSNMSPEDSSIYLCSAVGTLHLGYTFGSGTRLTVV.

This clone was seen once. Other DNA sequences in the same sample also yield this CDR3. Written as DNA, the CDR3 is TGTGCCAGCAGTTACCGACAGGGGGGTCAGCCCCAGCATTTT. This encodes CASSYRQGGQPQHF. The chain is built from TRBV6-5 and TRBJ1-5; 9 nucleotides align to TRBD1. The V segment lost 2 bases and the J segment 6 bases; nucleotides outside the gene matches: 2. CDR1 is MNHEY and CDR2 is SVGAGI in the germline V gene. This CDR3 is 14 amino acids long.

The chain is built from TRBV27 and TRBJ2-1, with 11 positions matching TRBD2. The J segment lost 0 bases and the V segment lost 1 base, leaving 8 bases of the junction unmatched. This CDR3 has 19 amino acids. From germline, CDR1 is MNHEY and CDR2 SMNVEV (reference sequence). The CDR3 loop is CASSLLTSGTWSSYNEQFF. CDR3 sequence (DNA): TGTGCCAGCAGTTTATTGACTAGCGGGACCTGGAGCTCCTACAATGAGCAGTTCTTC.

Here the CDR3 DNA reads TGTGCCACCAGTGATGGGACAGGGAGAGGGGGAAATTCACCCCTCCACTTT. Translated: CATSDGTGRGGNSPLHF. The chain recombines TRBV24-1 with TRBJ1-6; 9 nucleotides match TRBD1. This CDR3 contains 17 residues. CDR1 and CDR2 (germline): KGHDR, SFDVKD. J gave up 7 bases and V 3 bases, and 9 bases lay outside the gene matches.

V usage is TRBV10-3 and J usage is TRBJ2-1; 14 positions agree with TRBD2. Germline V gene sequence: CDR1 ENHRY, CDR2 SYGVKD. J was trimmed by 0 bases and V by 4 bases; bases with no gene match: 11. This CDR3 has 20 amino acids. CDR3 loop: CAISAAYGTSGGSSYNEQFF. CDR3 sequence (DNA): TGTGCCATCAGTGCCGCCTACGGGACTAGCGGGGGAAGCTCCTACAATGAGCAGTTCTTC.

This clone was recorded a few times. The chain has TRBV3-1 (or the pseudogene TRBV3-2) and TRBJ2-7; 9 bases align to TRBD1. Germline V gene lookup returns CDR1 LGHDT and CDR2 YNNKEL (reference sequence). The CDR3 is made up of 16 amino acids. Trimming at V came to 0 bases and at J to 3 bases, leaving 6 bases not matched to a gene. Here the CDR3 DNA reads TGTGCCAGCAGCCAAGATGCGGGACAGGGAATCTACGAGCAGTACTTC. Translation gives CASSQDAGQGIYEQYF.

This CDR3 reads CASSPGTGLNGYTF. The CDR3 nucleotides are TGTGCCAGCTCACCAGGGACAGGGCTAAATGGCTACACCTTC. This chain uses TRBV18 with TRBJ1-2; 9 bases are a match to TRBD1. Trimming cost V 2 bases and J 6 bases; bases outside gene matches: 4. The CDR3 runs 14 residues. In germline, CDR1 is KGHSH, CDR2 LQKENI.

This clone has a handful of counts. The rearrangement links TRBV6-5 to TRBJ1-4; no reliable D call. V lost 5 bases to trimming and J lost 8 bases, with 15 bases between them. The CDR3 is made up of 14 amino acids. Germline CDR1 reads MNHEY; CDR2 reads SVGAGI. CDR3 loop: CASSPVGVGEKLFF. CDR3 DNA: TGTGCCAGCAGTCCGGTGGGAGTAGGCGAAAAACTGTTTTTT.

The chain carries TRBV6-4 and TRBJ2-1, with 10 bases identical to TRBD2. The germline CDR1 and CDR2 sequences are MRHNA and SNTAGT. CDR3 length: 17 residues. J was trimmed by 0 bases and V by 5 bases; bases with no gene match: 7. In DNA, the CDR3 is TGTGCCAGCAGTAGGACTAGCGGATCGAGCTCCTACAATGAGCAGTTCTTC. Protein product: CASSRTSGSSSYNEQFF.

The gene calls are TRBV7-2 and TRBJ2-1; TRBD1 aligns across 10 bases. The J segment lost 7 bases and the V segment lost 5 bases, leaving 5 bases of the junction unmatched. CDR1 and CDR2 (germline): SGHTA, FQGNSA. This CDR3 contains 14 residues. CDR3 region: CASSQDRGRNEQFF. Written as DNA, the CDR3 is TGTGCCAGCAGCCAAGACAGGGGGCGGAATGAGCAGTTCTTC. Combining the CDR3 with reference TRBV7-2 and TRBJ2-1 gives the whole variable domain GAGVSQSPSNKVTEKGKDVELRCDPISGHTALYWYRQSLGQGLEFLIYFQGNSAPDKSGLPSDRFSAERTGGSVSTLTIQRTQQEDSAVYLCASSQDRGRNEQFFGPGTRLTVL.

The V gene is TRBV7-2, the J gene TRBJ2-3, with D perhaps matching TRBD2 (7 bases). Germline CDR1 is SGHTA and CDR2 is FQGNSA. The ends were cut back, 2 bases at V and 1 base at J, with 10 bases in the middle. This CDR3 has 15 amino acids. CDR3 nucleotides: TGTGCCAGCAGCTTAAGGGAGGGGGGCACAGATACGCAGTATTTT. Its protein is CASSLREGGTDTQYF. Full variable domain (rest looked up from reference TRBV7-2 and TRBJ2-3): GAGVSQSPSNKVTEKGKDVELRCDPISGHTALYWYRQSLGQGLEFLIYFQGNSAPDKSGLPSDRFSAERTGGSVSTLTIQRTQQEDSAVYLCASSLREGGTDTQYFGPGTRLTVL.

This clone turned up a few times. CDR3 loop: CASSPGAAGNIQYF. The CDR3, as DNA: TGTGCCAGCAGCCCAGGGGCAGCCGGAAACATTCAGTACTTC. The gene calls are TRBV9 and TRBJ2-4, with a possible D match to TRBD1 (6 bases). The CDR3 extends over 14 amino acids. CDR1 and CDR2 from the germline V gene are SGDLS and YYNGEE. Trimming took 4 bases from V and 6 from J, leaving 14 bases between them.

The V gene is TRBV5-6, the J gene TRBJ1-2, with unresolved D. CDR1 SGHDT and CDR2 YYEEEE come from the germline V gene. Between the trimmed V and J ends, which lost 2 bases and 7 bases, there was a span of 12 bases. This CDR3 contains 13 residues. CDR3 DNA sequence: TGTGCCAGCAGCTTACGGGTGCACTTTGGCTACACCTTC. This encodes CASSLRVHFGYTF. The entire variable domain, with the rest obtained from reference TRBV5-6 and TRBJ1-2, is as follows: DAGVTQSPTHLIKTRGQQVTLRCSPKSGHDTVSWYQQALGQGPQFIFQYYEEEERQRGNFPDRFSGHQFPNYSSELNVNALLLGDSALYLCASSLRVHFGYTFGSGTRLTVV.

The chain carries TRBV28 and TRBJ1-4; 10 nucleotides agree with TRBD1. CDR1 MDHEN and CDR2 SYDVKM come from the germline V gene. This CDR3 has 15 residues. V gave up 2 bases and J gave up 5 bases; unmatched junction bases: 2. CDR3 bases: TGTGCCAGCAGTTTAGGGACAGGGGTGAATGAAAAACTGTTTTTT. Its translation: CASSLGTGVNEKLFF. Combining the CDR3 with reference TRBV28 and TRBJ1-4 gives the whole variable domain DVKVTQSSRYLVKRTGEKVFLECVQDMDHENMFWYRQDPGLGLRLIYFSYDVKMKEKGDIPEGYSVSREKKERFSLILESASTNQTSMYLCASSLGTGVNEKLFFGSGTQLSVL.

V is TRBV4-2 and J is TRBJ2-7; 9 bases line up with TRBD2. Germline V gene sequence: CDR1 LGHNA, CDR2 YNFKEQ. V shed 4 bases, J shed 7 bases, and the junction held 11 bases outside the gene matches. The CDR3 has 15 amino acids. The CDR3 DNA reads TGTGCCAGCAGCCCGGCCGGGACTAGCCGTAGGGAGCAGTACTTC. Residues: CASSPAGTSRREQYF.

J is TRBJ1-1 and V is TRBV28, with TRBD1 as a possible D gene (6 bases). V was cut by 7 bases and J by 6 bases, with 15 bases left in between. The germline gives CDR1 MDHEN, CDR2 SYDVKM. CDR3 length: 13 residues. CDR3 DNA: TGTGCCAGCACGAAACAGGGTAGACCTGAAGCTTTCTTT. Its protein is CASTKQGRPEAFF.